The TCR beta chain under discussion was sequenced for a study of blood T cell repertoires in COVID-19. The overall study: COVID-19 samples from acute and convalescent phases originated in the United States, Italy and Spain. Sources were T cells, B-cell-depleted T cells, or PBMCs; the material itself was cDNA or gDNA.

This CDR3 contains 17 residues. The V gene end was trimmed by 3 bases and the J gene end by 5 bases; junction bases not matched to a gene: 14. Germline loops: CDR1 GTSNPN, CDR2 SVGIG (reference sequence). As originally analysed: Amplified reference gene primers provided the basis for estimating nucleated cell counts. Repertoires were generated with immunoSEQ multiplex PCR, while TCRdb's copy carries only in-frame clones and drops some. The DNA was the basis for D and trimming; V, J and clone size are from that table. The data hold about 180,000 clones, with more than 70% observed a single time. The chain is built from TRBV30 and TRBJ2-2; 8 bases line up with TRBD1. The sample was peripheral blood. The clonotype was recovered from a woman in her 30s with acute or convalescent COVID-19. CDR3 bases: TGTGCCTGGAGCTCGGACAGGGCAGAGTACTTTACCGGGGAGCTGTTTTTT. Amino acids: CAWSSDRAEYFTGELFF. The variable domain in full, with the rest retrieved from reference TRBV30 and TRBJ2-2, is SQTIHQWPATLVQPVGSPLSLECTVEGTSNPNLYWYRQAAGRGLQLLFYSVGIGQISSEVPQNLSASRPQDRQFILSSKKLLLSDSGFYLCAWSSDRAEYFTGELFFGEGSRLTVL.